Listed below are T cell receptor beta chains from one sample, sequenced in a study of blood T cell repertoires in COVID-19. Method: immunoSEQ multiplex PCR; TCRdb's copy keeps in-frame clones and lacks some. Altogether some 200,000 clones are present, 88% being singletons, with the ten largest covering roughly 2.7%. Source material: PBMCs or T cells enriched from blood (not recorded which). The receptors derive from a woman younger than 45 who had recovered from COVID-19. CDR3s include the opening cysteine and the closing phenylalanine or tryptophan. Fields, in order: D gene, clone size, J gene, V gene, CDR3 DNA, CDR3 protein. A D gene is named only where the DNA matches it firmly. Expanded clones get a size class; other rows say once, few or many, or leave the size out.

>TRBD2|.|TRBJ2-1|TRBV15
TGTGCCACCAGCAGAAATCCCTTGGTTTTGACTAGCGGGGGGGCCCATGAGCAGTTCTTC
CATSRNPLVLTSGGAHEQFF
>TRBD1|.|TRBJ1-3|TRBV4-1
TGCGCCAGCAGCCAAGCCCAGGGGGACTCTGGAAACACCATATATTTT
CASSQAQGDSGNTIYF
>.|.|TRBJ2-2|TRBV7-3
TGTGCCAGCAGCTTTACAGGGACGAACACCGGGGAGCTGTTTTTT
CASSFTGTNTGELFF
>.|.|TRBJ1-2|TRBV20-1
TGCAGTGCTAGTTTCCGCCAGGTCTATGGCTACACCTTC
CSASFRQVYGYTF
>TRBD2|.|TRBJ2-2|TRBV12-5
TGTGCTAGTGGTTTGGGAGCTAGCGGGAACACCGGGGAGCTGTTTTTT
CASGLGASGNTGELFF
>TRBD1|.|TRBJ2-5|TRBV4-3
TGCGCCAGCAGCCAAGATTATGAAGGACAGGGGGACGAAATAGAAGAGACCCAGTACTTC
CASSQDYEGQGDEIEETQYF
>.|.|TRBJ2-1|TRBV11-2
TGTGCCAGCAGCTTAGCGAGCTCCTACAATGAGCAGTTCTTC
CASSLASSYNEQFF
>TRBD1|.|TRBJ2-1|TRBV7-2
TGTGCCAGCAGCTTAACCCCGCCCTACAGGGGGAGGTCTTACAATGAGCAGTTCTTC
CASSLTPPYRGRSYNEQFF
>TRBD1|.|TRBJ1-5|TRBV11-2
TGTGCCAGCAGCTTAGATCGGACAGGGGGCTCGCCCCAGCATTTT
CASSLDRTGGSPQHF
>.|.|TRBJ1-2|TRBV20-1
TGCAGTGCTAGTGGTCTAGATGGCTACACCTTC
CSASGLDGYTF
>.|few|TRBJ1-1|TRBV7-9
TGTGCCAGCAGCCCCTACCGTGAGAACACTGAAGCTTTCTTT
CASSPYRENTEAFF
>TRBD1|.|TRBJ2-3|TRBV27
TGTGCCAGCAGGGACAGGGGAAACACAGATACGCAGTATTTT
CASRDRGNTDTQYF
>TRBD2|.|TRBJ2-5|TRBV7-8
TGTGCCAGCAGCTTAGAGTTAGCGGGGGCCCAAGAGACCCAGTACTTC
CASSLELAGAQETQYF
>.|.|TRBJ2-1|TRBV11-2
TGTGCCAGCAGCCAAGGGGCTAATGAGCAGTTCTTC
CASSQGANEQFF
>TRBD1|.|TRBJ2-2|TRBV7-9
TGTGCCAGCAGCTTCCCAGACAGGGCGAACACCGGGGAGCTGTTTTTT
CASSFPDRANTGELFF
>TRBD2|few|TRBJ2-5|TRBV6-1
TGTGCCAGCAGTGAGCTAGCGGGGGGTCAAGAGACCCAGTACTTC
CASSELAGGQETQYF
>.|.|TRBJ1-4|TRBV9
TGTGCCAGCAGCGTATTTCCCTCAACTAATGAAAAACTGTTTTTT
CASSVFPSTNEKLFF
>.|.|TRBJ1-1|TRBV15
TGTGCCACCAGCAGAGATCCCAGGAGACTACTCATGAACACTGAAGCTTTCTTT
CATSRDPRRLLMNTEAFF
>TRBD1|.|TRBJ1-5|TRBV3-1/TRBV3-2
TGTGCCAGCAGCCAAGGACCCGGACAGGCCCCTAGCGTTCAGCCCCAGCATTTT
CASSQGPGQAPSVQPQHF
>.|medium-sized|TRBJ1-6|TRBV5-5
TGTGCCAGCAGCTTCGATCTCCGGGGGAGGAATTCACCCCTCCACTTT
CASSFDLRGRNSPLHF